This T cell receptor (beta chain) was sequenced in a study of beta chain features in type 1 diabetes. Comment on this clone: Its target is not known.

The entirety of the isolated RNA underwent reverse transcription, so expressed TCRB transcripts were sequenced. TCRdb's table, derived via immunoSEQ multiplex PCR, lists solely in-frame clones and lacks some. The sample records nearly 700,000 clones, around 15% being singletons. Trimming cost V 0 bases and J 6 bases; bases outside gene matches: 5. CDR1 is SGHRS and CDR2 is YFSETQ in the germline V gene. The CDR3 totals 15 residues. Study-level findings and limits: Within the patient group, naive, central memory and Treg TCRB repertoires appeared more similar to each other than within healthy donors. There was a moderate but significant shortening of TCRB CDR3s in all four CD4+ subsets of Type 1 diabetes patients. The influence of HLA type on TCRB rearrangement stayed undetermined. For type 1 diabetes patients, VDJ junctions showed fewer insertions and more deletions.

The J gene is TRBJ2-1, the V gene TRBV5-1; 8 bases map to TRBD2. The TCR comes from a man aged 18 to 30 with type 1 diabetes. Source material: naive CD4+ T cells from blood. The CDR3 nucleotides read TGCGCCAGCAGCTTGGTGGCGGGGGGTTCCAATGAGCAGTTCTTC. Amino acids: CASSLVAGGSNEQFF.